Each of the 9 T cell receptor beta chains below was sequenced from the same sample in a study of radiotherapy plus CTLA-4 blockade in lung cancer. Method: immunoSEQ multiplex PCR; TCRdb's copy keeps in-frame clones and lacks some. The repertoire holds 80,000 to 100,000 clones, 88% seen once, with 4.9% in the top ten. The sequencing here drew on peripheral blood, taken from a patient treated with radiotherapy plus ipilimumab. The receptors originated from a human donor with non-small cell lung cancer that progressed on radiotherapy plus ipilimumab.

The chain carries TRBV6-6 and TRBJ1-2; no reliable D call. Germline CDR1 is MNHNY and CDR2 is SVGAGI (reference sequence). V was cut by 2 bases and J by 7 bases, with 11 bases left in between. The CDR3 length is 13 residues. The CDR3 nucleotides are TGTGCCAGCAGTTACCCAGACATGGCTGGCTACACCTTC. Translation: CASSYPDMAGYTF.

The chain joins TRBV19 to TRBJ1-3; D gene ambiguous. Trimming cost V 1 base and J 4 bases, with 5 bases left between them. CDR3 length: 13 residues. Germline CDR1 and CDR2: LNHDA and SQIVND (reference sequence). The CDR3 DNA follows: TGTGCCAGTAGTATAGCGGGGGGAAACACCATATATTTT. It specifies CASSIAGGNTIYF.

In its sample, this clone was seen once. This chain links TRBV11-2 with TRBJ1-5; 9 bases fit TRBD1. After removal of 6 bases from V and 6 bases from J, the junction contained 6 bases not matched to a gene. CDR1 SGHAT and CDR2 FQNNGV come from the germline V gene. The CDR3 covers 14 residues. In nucleotides, the CDR3 is TGTGCCAGCAGTGGGGACAGGGCTCTTCAGCCCCAGCATTTT. The encoded protein is CASSGDRALQPQHF.

V is TRBV2 and J is TRBJ2-7; D perhaps matches TRBD1 (5 bases). V was trimmed by 2 bases and J by 5 bases, leaving 19 bases between them. This CDR3 has 16 residues. The germline CDR1 and CDR2 sequences are SNHLY and FYNNEI. The CDR3 DNA reads as TGTGCCAGCAGTGAAATCGAGAGTGGGCTAGGGGACGAGCAGTACTTC. This sequence encodes CASSEIESGLGDEQYF.

This chain uses TRBV7-3 with TRBJ2-2; 16 positions agree with TRBD2. CDR1 is SGHTA and CDR2 is FQGTGA in the germline V gene. V shed 5 bases and J 6 bases; nucleotides not matched to a gene: 6. The CDR3 is 17 amino acids. As DNA, the CDR3 is TGTGCCAGCAGCCCTGGGACTAGCGGGAGGGCCGCCGGGGAGCTGTTTTTT. This gives the protein CASSPGTSGRAAGELFF.

The chain recombines TRBV7-9 with TRBJ2-1, with 10 nucleotides matching TRBD2. Germline assignment: CDR1 SEHNR and CDR2 FQNEAQ (reference sequence). Trimming at V came to 5 bases and at J to 7 bases, leaving 2 bases not matched to a gene. CDR3 length equals 13 residues. CDR3 protein: CASSPSGSNEQFF. CDR3 sequence (DNA): TGTGCCAGCAGCCCTAGCGGGAGTAATGAGCAGTTCTTC.

The chain is built from TRBV2 and TRBJ1-1; possibly TRBD1 for D (5 bases). The V end was cut by 3 bases, the J end by 3 bases, with 5 bases between. The CDR3 contains 12 residues. CDR1 SNHLY and CDR2 FYNNEI come from the germline V gene. The CDR3 region has the DNA TGTGCCAGCAGTGACAGGGACACTGAAGCTTTCTTT. Amino acid sequence: CASSDRDTEAFF.

The V and J genes are TRBV9 and TRBJ2-3, with 9 bases fitting TRBD2. CDR3 length equals 14 residues. CDR1 is SGDLS, CDR2 YYNGEE, per germline. V dropped 3 bases and J dropped 4; count of bases not matched to a gene: 3. CDR3 coding DNA: TGTGCCAGCAGCGGGGGACTAGCCCCAGATACGCAGTATTTT. Encoded protein: CASSGGLAPDTQYF.

This chain connects TRBV6-5 to TRBJ2-1; D unclear. The germline CDR1 and CDR2 sequences are MNHEY and SVGAGI. V dropped 2 bases and J dropped 9 bases, with 8 bases sitting between them. The CDR3 totals 12 residues. The CDR3: CASSYRRSEQFF. The DNA of the CDR3 is TGTGCCAGCAGTTACCGCCGTAGTGAGCAGTTCTTC.